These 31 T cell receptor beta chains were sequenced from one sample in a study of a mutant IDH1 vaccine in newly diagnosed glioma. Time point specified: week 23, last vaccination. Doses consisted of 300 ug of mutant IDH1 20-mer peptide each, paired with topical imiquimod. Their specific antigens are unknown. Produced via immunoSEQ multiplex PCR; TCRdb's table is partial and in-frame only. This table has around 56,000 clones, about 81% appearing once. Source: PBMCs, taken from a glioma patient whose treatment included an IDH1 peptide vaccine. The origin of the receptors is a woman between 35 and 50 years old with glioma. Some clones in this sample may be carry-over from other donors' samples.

CDR3 sequence (DNA): TGTGCCAGCAGTGACTCAGGGGAGAACACTGAAGCTTTCTTT. Its translation is CASSDSGENTEAFF. The chain recombines TRBV6-4 with TRBJ1-1, with D possibly being TRBD1 (5 bases). The CDR3 extends over 14 amino acids. Trimming pared 0 bases from V and 1 base from J, leaving 6 bases between. The germline gives CDR1 MRHNA, CDR2 SNTAGT.

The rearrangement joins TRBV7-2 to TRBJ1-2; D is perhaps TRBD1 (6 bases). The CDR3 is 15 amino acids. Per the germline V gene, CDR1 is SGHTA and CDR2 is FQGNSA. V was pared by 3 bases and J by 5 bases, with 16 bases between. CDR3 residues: CASSFPLAGEYGYTF. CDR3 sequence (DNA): TGTGCCAGCAGCTTTCCATTGGCAGGGGAATATGGCTACACCTTC.

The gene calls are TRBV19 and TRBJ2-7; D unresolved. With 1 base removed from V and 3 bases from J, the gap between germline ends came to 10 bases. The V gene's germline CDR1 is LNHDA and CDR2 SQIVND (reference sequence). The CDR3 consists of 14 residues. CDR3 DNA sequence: TGTGCCAGTAGTATAGGAATTGGCCTCTACGAGCAGTACTTC. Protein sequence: CASSIGIGLYEQYF.

The CDR3 DNA follows: TGTGCCAGCAGCTTATACGGGCAGGGTGGTAATCAGCCCCAGCATTTT. Amino acids: CASSLYGQGGNQPQHF. The rearrangement links TRBV11-2 to TRBJ1-5; tentatively, D is TRBD1 (5 bases). The V end was cut by 2 bases, the J end by 4 bases, with 15 bases between. The CDR3 contains 16 residues. Germline V gene data show CDR1 as SGHAT and CDR2 as FQNNGV.

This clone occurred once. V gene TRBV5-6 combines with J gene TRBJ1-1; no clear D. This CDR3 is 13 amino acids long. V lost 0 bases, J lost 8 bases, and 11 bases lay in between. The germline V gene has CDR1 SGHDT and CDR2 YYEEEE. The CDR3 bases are TGTGCCAGCAGCTTGGGGACCCCCCAGGAAGCTTTCTTT. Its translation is CASSLGTPQEAFF. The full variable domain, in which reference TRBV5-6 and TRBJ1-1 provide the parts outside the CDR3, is DAGVTQSPTHLIKTRGQQVTLRCSPKSGHDTVSWYQQALGQGPQFIFQYYEEEERQRGNFPDRFSGHQFPNYSSELNVNALLLGDSALYLCASSLGTPQEAFFGQGTRLTVV.

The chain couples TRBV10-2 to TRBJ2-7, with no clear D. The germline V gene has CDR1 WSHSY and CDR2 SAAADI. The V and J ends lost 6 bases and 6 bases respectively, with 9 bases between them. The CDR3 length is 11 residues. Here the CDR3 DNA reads TGCGCCAGCAGCGGGCCCAGCGAGCAGTACTTC. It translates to CASSGPSEQYF.

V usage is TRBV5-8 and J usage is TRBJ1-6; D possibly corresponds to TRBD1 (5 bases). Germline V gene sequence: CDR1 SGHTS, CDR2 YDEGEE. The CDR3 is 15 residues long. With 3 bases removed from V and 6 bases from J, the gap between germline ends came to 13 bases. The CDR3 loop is CASSYWQGRNSPLHF. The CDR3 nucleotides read TGTGCCAGCAGCTACTGGCAGGGCCGTAATTCACCCCTCCACTTT.

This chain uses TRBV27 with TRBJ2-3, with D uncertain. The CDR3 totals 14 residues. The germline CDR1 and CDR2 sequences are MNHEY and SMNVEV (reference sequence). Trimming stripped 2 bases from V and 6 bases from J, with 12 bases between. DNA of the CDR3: TGTGCCAGCAGTTTAAAGAAGGGCGCGGATACGCAGTATTTT. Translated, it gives CASSLKKGADTQYF.

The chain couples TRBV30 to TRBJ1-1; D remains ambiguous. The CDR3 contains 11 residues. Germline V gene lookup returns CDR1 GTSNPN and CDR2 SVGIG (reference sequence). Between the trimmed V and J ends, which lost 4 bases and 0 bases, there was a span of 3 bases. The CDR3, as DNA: TGTGCCTGGAACCTGAACACTGAAGCTTTCTTT. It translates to CAWNLNTEAFF. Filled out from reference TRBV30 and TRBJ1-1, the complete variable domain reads SQTIHQWPATLVQPVGSPLSLECTVEGTSNPNLYWYRQAAGRGLQLLFYSVGIGQISSEVPQNLSASRPQDRQFILSSKKLLLSDSGFYLCAWNLNTEAFFGQGTRLTVV.

For the CDR3, the DNA is TGTGCCTGGAAGGGCAGAGTTAATGAAAAACTGTTTTTT. This gives the protein CAWKGRVNEKLFF. The genes are TRBV30 and TRBJ1-4; D not resolved. The CDR3 totals 13 residues. With 4 bases removed from V and 4 bases from J, the gap between germline ends came to 10 bases. Germline CDR1 is GTSNPN and CDR2 is SVGIG (reference sequence). The whole variable domain, remainder taken from reference TRBV30 and TRBJ1-4, is SQTIHQWPATLVQPVGSPLSLECTVEGTSNPNLYWYRQAAGRGLQLLFYSVGIGQISSEVPQNLSASRPQDRQFILSSKKLLLSDSGFYLCAWKGRVNEKLFFGSGTQLSVL.

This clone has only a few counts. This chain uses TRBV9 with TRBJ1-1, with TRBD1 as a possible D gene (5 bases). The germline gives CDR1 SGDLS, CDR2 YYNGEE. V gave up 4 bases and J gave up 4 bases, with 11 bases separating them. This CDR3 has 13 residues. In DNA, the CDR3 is TGTGCCAGCAGCCTAGGTGGGGGCACTGAAGCTTTCTTT. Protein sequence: CASSLGGGTEAFF.

CDR3 DNA sequence: TGTGCCAGCAGCTTAGTGGAACGGGGGGAGGGATATAATTCACCCCTCCACTTT. Translating gives CASSLVERGEGYNSPLHF. The chain combines TRBV7-6 with TRBJ1-6; D perhaps matches TRBD1 (5 bases). Trimming removed 1 base from V and 4 bases from J, with 17 bases in between. CDR3 size: 18 residues. Germline V CDR1 and CDR2: SGHVS, FNYEAQ.

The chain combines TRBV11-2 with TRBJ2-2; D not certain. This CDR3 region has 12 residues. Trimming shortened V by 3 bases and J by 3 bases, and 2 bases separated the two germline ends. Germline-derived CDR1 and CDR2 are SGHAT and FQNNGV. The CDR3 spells CASSFDTGELFF. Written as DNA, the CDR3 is TGTGCCAGCAGCTTCGACACCGGGGAGCTGTTTTTT.

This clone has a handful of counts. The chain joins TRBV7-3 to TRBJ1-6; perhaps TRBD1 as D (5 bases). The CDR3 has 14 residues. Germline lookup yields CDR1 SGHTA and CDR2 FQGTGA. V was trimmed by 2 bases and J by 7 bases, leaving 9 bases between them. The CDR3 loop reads CASSLQGRNSPLHF. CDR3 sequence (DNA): TGTGCCAGCAGCTTACAGGGTAGAAATTCACCCCTCCACTTT.

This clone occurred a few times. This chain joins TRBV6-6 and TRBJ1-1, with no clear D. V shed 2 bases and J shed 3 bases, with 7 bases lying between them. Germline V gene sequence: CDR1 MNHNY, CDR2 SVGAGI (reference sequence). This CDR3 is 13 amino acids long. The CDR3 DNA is TGTGCCAGCAGTTACCTTCAGCACACTGAAGCTTTCTTT. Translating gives CASSYLQHTEAFF.

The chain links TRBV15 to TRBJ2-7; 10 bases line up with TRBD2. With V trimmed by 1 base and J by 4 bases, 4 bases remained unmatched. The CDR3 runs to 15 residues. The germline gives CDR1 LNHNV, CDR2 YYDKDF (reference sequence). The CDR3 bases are TGTGCCACCAGCAGAGCTAGCGGGGGAGCGTACGAGCAGTACTTC. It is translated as CATSRASGGAYEQYF. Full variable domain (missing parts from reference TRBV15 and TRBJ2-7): DAMVIQNPRYQVTQFGKPVTLSCSQTLNHNVMYWYQQKSSQAPKLLFHYYDKDFNNEADTPDNFQSRRPNTSFCFLDIRSPGLGDTAMYLCATSRASGGAYEQYFGPGTRLTVT.

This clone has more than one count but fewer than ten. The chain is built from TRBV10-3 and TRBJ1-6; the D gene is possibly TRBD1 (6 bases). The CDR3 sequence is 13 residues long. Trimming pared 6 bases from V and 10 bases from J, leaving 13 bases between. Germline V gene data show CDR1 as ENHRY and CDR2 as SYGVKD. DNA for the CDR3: TGTGCCATCAGGGACAGTGCTGGATCACCCCTCCACTTT. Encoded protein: CAIRDSAGSPLHF.

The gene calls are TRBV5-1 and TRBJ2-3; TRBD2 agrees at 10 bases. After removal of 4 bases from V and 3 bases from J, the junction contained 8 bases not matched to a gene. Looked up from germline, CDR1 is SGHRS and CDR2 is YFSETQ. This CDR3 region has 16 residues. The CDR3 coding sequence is TGCGCCAGCAGCCGAAGCGGGGGGGCAACGACAGATACGCAGTATTTT. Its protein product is CASSRSGGATTDTQYF.

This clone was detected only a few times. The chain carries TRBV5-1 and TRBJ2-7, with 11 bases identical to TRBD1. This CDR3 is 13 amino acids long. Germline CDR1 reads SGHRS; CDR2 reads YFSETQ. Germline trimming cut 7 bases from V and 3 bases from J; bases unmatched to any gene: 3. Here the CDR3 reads CASRTGGIYEQYF. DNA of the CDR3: TGCGCCAGCCGGACAGGGGGCATCTACGAGCAGTACTTC.

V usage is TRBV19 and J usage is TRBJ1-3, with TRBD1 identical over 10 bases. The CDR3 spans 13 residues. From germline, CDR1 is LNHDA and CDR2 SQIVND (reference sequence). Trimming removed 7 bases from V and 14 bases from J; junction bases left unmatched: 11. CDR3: CASTPDRGVILYF. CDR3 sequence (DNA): TGTGCCAGTACCCCGGACAGGGGGGTTATTCTATATTTT. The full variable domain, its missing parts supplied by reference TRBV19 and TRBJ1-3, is DGGITQSPKYLFRKEGQNVTLSCEQNLNHDAMYWYRQDPGQGLRLIYYSQIVNDFQKGDIAEGYSVSREKKESFPLTVTSAQKNPTAFYLCASTPDRGVILYFGEGSWLTVV.

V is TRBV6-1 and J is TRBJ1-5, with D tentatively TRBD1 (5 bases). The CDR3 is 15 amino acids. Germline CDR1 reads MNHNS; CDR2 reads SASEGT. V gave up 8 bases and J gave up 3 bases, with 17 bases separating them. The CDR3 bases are TGTGCCAGCGCTCCCGGGGCTCGGGACAATCAGCCCCAGCATTTT. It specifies CASAPGARDNQPQHF.

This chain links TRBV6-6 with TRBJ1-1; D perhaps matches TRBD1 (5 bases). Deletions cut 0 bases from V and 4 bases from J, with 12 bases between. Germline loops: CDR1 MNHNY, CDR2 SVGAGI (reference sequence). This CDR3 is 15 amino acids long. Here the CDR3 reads CASSYSEGEGTEAFF. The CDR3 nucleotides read TGTGCCAGCAGTTACTCAGAAGGGGAAGGCACTGAAGCTTTCTTT.

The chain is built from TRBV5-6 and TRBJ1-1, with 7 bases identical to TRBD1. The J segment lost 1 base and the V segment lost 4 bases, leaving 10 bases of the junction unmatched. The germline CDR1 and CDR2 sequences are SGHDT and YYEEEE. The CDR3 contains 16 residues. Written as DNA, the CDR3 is TGTGCCAGCAGCCCAACCTCGACAGGGCGGAACACTGAAGCTTTCTTT. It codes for CASSPTSTGRNTEAFF.

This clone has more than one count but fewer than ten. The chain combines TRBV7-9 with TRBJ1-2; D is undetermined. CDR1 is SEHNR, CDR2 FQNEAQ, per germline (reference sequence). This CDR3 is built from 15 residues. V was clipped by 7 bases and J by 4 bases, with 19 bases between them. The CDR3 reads CASTRGREEIYGYTF. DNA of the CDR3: TGTGCCAGCACCCGTGGGCGTGAAGAGATCTATGGCTACACCTTC. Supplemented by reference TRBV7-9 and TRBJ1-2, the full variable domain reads DTGVSQNPRHKITKRGQNVTFRCDPISEHNRLYWYRQTLGQGPEFLTYFQNEAQLEKSRLLSDRFSAERPKGSFSTLEIQRTEQGDSAMYLCASTRGREEIYGYTFGSGTRLTVV.

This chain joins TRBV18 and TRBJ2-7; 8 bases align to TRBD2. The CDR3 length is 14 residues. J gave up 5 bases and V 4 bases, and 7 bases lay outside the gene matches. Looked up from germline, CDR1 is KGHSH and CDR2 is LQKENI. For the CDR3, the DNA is TGTGCCAGCTCACGGCGGGGGGAAGGGGACGAGCAGTACTTC. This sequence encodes CASSRRGEGDEQYF.

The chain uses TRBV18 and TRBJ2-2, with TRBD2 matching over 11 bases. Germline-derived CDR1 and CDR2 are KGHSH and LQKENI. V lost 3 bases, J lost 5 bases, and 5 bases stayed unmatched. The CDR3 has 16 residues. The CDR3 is CASSPSLAGVTGELFF. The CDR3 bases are TGTGCCAGCTCACCGTCACTAGCGGGGGTTACCGGGGAGCTGTTTTTT.

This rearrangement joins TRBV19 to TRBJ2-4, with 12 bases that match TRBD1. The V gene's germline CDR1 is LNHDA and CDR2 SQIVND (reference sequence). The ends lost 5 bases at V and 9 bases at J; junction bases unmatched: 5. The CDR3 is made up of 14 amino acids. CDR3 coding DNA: TGTGCCAGTAGTGTGGGACAGGGGGCTCGCATTCAGTACTTC. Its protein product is CASSVGQGARIQYF. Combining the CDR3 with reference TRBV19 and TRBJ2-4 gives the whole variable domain DGGITQSPKYLFRKEGQNVTLSCEQNLNHDAMYWYRQDPGQGLRLIYYSQIVNDFQKGDIAEGYSVSREKKESFPLTVTSAQKNPTAFYLCASSVGQGARIQYFGAGTRLSVL.

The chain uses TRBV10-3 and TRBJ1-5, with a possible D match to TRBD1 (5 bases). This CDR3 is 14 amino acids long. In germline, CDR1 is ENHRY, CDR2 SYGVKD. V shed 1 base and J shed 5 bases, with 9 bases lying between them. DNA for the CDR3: TGTGCCATCAGTGAGTACGGGGCGGATCAGCCCCAGCATTTT. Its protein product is CAISEYGADQPQHF.

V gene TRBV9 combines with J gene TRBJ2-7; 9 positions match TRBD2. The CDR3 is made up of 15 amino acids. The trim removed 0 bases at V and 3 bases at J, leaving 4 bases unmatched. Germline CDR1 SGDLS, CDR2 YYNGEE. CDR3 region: CASSVGGGRGYEQYF. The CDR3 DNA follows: TGTGCCAGCAGCGTAGGGGGCGGGAGGGGCTACGAGCAGTACTTC.

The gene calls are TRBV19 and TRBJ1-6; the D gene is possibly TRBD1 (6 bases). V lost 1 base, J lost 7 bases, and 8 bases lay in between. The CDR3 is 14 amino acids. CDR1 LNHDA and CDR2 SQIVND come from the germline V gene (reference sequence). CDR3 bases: TGTGCCAGTAGTATAGCGGGGGCAAATTCACCCCTCCACTTT. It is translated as CASSIAGANSPLHF.

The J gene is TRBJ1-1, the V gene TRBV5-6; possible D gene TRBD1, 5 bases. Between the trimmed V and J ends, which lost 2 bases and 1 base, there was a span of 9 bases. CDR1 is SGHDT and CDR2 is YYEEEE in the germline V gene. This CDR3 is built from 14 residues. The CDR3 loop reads CASSFGTGNTEAFF. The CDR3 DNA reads TGTGCCAGCAGCTTCGGGACGGGGAACACTGAAGCTTTCTTT.